This entry features one TCR beta chain sequence. Germline CDR1 SQVTM, CDR2 ANQGSEA. This CDR3 has 14 amino acids. V gave up 2 bases and J gave up 5 bases, with 15 bases separating them. The record originates from a study of T cell changes during pregnancy in multiple sclerosis. Sequencing used immunoSEQ multiplex PCR; TCRdb keeps in-frame clones, though not all of them. Here the sample spans 90,000 to 120,000 clones, 80% to 95% being singletons. This material consisted of peripheral blood, taken in the third trimester of pregnancy. The sequence came from a female donor in good health, enrolled as a control in a pregnancy study. The chain uses TRBV29-1 and TRBJ1-1; D call uncertain. CDR3 in DNA: TGCAGCGTTGAACTTGGTCTCCCGGGGACTGAAGCTTTCTTT. Translation gives CSVELGLPGTEAFF. Filled out from reference TRBV29-1 and TRBJ1-1, the complete variable domain reads SAVISQKPSRDICQRGTSLTIQCQVDSQVTMMFWYRQQPGQSLTLIATANQGSEATYESGFVIDKFPISRPNLTFSTLTVSNMSPEDSSIYLCSVELGLPGTEAFFGQGTRLTVV.